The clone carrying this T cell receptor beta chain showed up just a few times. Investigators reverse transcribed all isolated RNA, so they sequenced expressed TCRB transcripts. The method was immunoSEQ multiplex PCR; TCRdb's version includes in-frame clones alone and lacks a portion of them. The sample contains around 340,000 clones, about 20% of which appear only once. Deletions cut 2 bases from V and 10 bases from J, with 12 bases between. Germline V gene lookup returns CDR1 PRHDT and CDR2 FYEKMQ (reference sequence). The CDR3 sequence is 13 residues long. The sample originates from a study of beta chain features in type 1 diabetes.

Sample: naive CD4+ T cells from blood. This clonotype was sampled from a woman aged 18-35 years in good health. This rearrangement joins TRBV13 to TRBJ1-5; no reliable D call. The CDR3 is CASSLKRSRPQHF. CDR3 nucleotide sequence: TGTGCCAGCAGCTTAAAACGGTCTCGACCCCAGCATTTT.